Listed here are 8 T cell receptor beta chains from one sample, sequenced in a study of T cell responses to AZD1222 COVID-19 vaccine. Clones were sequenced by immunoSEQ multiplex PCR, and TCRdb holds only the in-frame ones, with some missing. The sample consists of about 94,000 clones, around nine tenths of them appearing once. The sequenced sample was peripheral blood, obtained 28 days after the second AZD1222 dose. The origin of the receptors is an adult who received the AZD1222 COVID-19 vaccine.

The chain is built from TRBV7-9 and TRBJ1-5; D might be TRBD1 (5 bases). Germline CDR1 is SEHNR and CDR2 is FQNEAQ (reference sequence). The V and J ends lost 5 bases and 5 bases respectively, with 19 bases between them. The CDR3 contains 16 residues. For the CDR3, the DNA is TGTGCCAGCAGCAACCAGACAGCCCTCTACTATCAGCCCCAGCATTTT. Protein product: CASSNQTALYYQPQHF.

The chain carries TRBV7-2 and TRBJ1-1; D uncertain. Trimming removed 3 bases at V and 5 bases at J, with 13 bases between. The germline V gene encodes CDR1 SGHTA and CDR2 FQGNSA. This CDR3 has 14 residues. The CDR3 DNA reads TGTGCCAGCAGCTTTCTTAGGGTCAGAACTGAAGCTTTCTTT. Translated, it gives CASSFLRVRTEAFF.

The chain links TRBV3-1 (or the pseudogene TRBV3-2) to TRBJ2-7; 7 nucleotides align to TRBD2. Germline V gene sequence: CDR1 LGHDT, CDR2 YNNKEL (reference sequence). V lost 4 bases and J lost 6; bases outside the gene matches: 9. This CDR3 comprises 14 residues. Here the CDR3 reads CASSPGTTDFEQYF. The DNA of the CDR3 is TGTGCCAGCAGCCCCGGGACTACAGATTTCGAGCAGTACTTC.

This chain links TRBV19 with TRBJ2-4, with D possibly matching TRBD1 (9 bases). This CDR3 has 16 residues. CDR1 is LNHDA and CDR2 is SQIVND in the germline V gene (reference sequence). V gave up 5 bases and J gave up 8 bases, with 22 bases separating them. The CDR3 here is CASSAPGGTGRDIQYF. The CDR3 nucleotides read TGTGCCAGTAGTGCCCCGGGGGGGACAGGGAGGGACATTCAGTACTTC.

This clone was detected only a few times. The CDR3, as DNA: TGTGCCAGCTCCCCAGGAGTACAAGAGACCCAGTACTTC. It codes for CASSPGVQETQYF. The gene calls are TRBV18 and TRBJ2-5; no clear D gene. CDR3 size: 13 residues. Germline V gives CDR1 KGHSH, CDR2 LQKENI. Trimming cost V 6 bases and J 2 bases, with 10 bases left between them.

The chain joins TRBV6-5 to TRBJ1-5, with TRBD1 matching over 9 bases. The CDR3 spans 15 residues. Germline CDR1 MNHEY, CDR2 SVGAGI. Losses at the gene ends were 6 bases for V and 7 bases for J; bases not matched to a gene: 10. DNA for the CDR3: TGTGCCAGCAGATGGGACAGGGTAACGGAACAGCCCCAGCATTTT. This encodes CASRWDRVTEQPQHF.

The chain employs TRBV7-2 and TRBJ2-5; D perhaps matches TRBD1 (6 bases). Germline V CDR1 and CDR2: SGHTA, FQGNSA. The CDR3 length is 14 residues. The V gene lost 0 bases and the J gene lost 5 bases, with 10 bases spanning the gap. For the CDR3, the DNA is TGTGCCAGCAGCTTAGCCCAGGGGCAGGAGACCCAGTACTTC. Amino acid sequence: CASSLAQGQETQYF.

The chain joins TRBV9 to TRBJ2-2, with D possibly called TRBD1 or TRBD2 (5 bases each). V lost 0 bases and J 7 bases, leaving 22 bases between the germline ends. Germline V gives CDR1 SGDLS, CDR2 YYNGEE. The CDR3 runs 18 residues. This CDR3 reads CASSVVWGSPGEGGELFF. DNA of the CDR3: TGTGCCAGCAGCGTAGTCTGGGGGTCCCCCGGCGAGGGCGGGGAGCTGTTTTTT.